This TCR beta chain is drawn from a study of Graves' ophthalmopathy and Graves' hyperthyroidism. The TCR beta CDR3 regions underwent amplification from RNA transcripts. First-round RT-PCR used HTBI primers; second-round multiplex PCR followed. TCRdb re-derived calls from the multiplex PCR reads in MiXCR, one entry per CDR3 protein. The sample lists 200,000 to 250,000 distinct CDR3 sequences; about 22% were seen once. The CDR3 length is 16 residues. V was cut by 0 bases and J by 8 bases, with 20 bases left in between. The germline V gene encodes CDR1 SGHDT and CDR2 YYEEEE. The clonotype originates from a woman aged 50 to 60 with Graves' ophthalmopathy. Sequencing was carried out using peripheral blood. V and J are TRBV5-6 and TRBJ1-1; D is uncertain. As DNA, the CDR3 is TGTGCCAGCAGCTTGGTGGCGGCTTCTCCCACGAGGGAAGCTTTCTTT. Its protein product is CASSLVAASPTREAFF. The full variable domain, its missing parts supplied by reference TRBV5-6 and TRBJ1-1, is DAGVTQSPTHLIKTRGQQVTLRCSPKSGHDTVSWYQQALGQGPQFIFQYYEEEERQRGNFPDRFSGHQFPNYSSELNVNALLLGDSALYLCASSLVAASPTREAFFGQGTRLTVV.